This T cell receptor (beta chain) stems from a study of T cells in women clearing cervical HPV infection. TCRdb keeps only in-frame clones here, not all; method: immunoSEQ multiplex PCR. There are tens of thousands of clones in the sample, with 6% to 8.5% held by the top ten. Concerning this clone: The read is 3 residues too short to cover the CDR3 end, so that end is filled in from the germline J gene.

The germline gives CDR1 LNHDA, CDR2 SQIVND (reference sequence). V dropped 6 bases and J dropped 8; count of bases not matched to a gene: 9. This CDR3 comprises 15 residues. V usage is TRBV19 and J usage is TRBJ2-1; the match to TRBD2 covers 11 bases. The material sequenced was blood buffy coat. The sequence derives from a woman aged 18-70 years with a cervical HPV16 infection that either progressed to CIN3+ or cleared (not recorded which). The sequenced CDR3 bases are TGTGCCAGTAGCCGTAGCGGGAGGGCGAGGGATGAG. This translates into CASSRSGRARDE. The CDR3 reads in full as CASSRSGRARDEQFF.